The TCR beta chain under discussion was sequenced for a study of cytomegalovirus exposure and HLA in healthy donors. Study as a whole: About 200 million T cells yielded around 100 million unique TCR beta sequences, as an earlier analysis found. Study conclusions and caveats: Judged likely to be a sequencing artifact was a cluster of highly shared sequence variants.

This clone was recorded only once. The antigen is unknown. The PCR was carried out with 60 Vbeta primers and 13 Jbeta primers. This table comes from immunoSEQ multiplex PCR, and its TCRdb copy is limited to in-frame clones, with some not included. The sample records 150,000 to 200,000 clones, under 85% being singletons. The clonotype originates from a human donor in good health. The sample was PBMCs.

The CDR3 nucleotides are TGTGCCAGCAGTCCCAGGACAGCGAACACCGGGGAGCTGTTTTTT. Its protein product is CASSPRTANTGELFF. The chain has TRBV6-6 and TRBJ2-2; weak D call: TRBD1 (6 bases). Per germline, CDR1 MNHNY and CDR2 SVGAGI (reference sequence). The ends were cut back, 5 bases at V and 0 bases at J, with 10 bases in the middle. This CDR3 is built from 15 residues.